The source of this T cell receptor (beta chain) is a study of monozygotic twins with inflammatory bowel disease. General study points: Patients with IBD had less TCRbeta diversity (inverse Simpson) than their healthy co-twins.

In regard to this clonotype: No antigen is known for it.

TCRdb derives one entry per CDR3 protein from the 5' RACE reads, leaving out DNA. The repertoire shows about 450,000 distinct CDR3 sequences; the top ten hold roughly 2.3%. CDR3 length equals 19 residues. The germline V gene has CDR1 MGHRA and CDR2 YSYEKL. Blood samples of 2.5 ml were drawn from every donor. The receptor was derived from a human donor with ulcerative colitis or Crohn's disease, or a healthy co-twin of an affected twin (not recorded which). The specimen was blood. The chain couples TRBV4-1 to TRBJ1-3; the D gene TCRdb calls, TRBD1, cannot be checked with no DNA. CDR3 sequence reads: CASSQDTGYIGGSGNTIYF.